This entry describes one T cell receptor beta chain. Its antigen is unidentified. The sample is drawn from a study of cytomegalovirus exposure and HLA in healthy donors. Germline V gene sequence: CDR1 SGDLS, CDR2 YYNGEE. Deletions cut 0 bases from V and 2 bases from J, with 9 bases between. The CDR3 sequence is 14 residues long. Use of 60 Vbeta and 13 Jbeta primers characterized the PCR. Sequencing used immunoSEQ multiplex PCR; TCRdb keeps in-frame clones, though not all of them. The data hold roughly 200,000 clones, with nearly 80% observed a single time. Points from the study as a whole: The authors assumed roughly uniform sequencing depth across donors for presence/absence analyses. V- and J-gene trimming of TCR beta was linked (in a later analysis) to a missense DCLRE1C variant. Most of the CMV-associated TCR beta chains (in a later analysis) appeared to be HLA-restricted.

The sequence derives from a female donor in good health and CMV-seronegative. The J gene is TRBJ2-7, the V gene TRBV9; D uncertain. The sequenced sample was PBMCs. CDR3 sequence: CASSVALTAYEQYF. In nucleotides, the CDR3 is TGTGCCAGCAGCGTAGCTCTAACTGCCTACGAGCAGTACTTC.